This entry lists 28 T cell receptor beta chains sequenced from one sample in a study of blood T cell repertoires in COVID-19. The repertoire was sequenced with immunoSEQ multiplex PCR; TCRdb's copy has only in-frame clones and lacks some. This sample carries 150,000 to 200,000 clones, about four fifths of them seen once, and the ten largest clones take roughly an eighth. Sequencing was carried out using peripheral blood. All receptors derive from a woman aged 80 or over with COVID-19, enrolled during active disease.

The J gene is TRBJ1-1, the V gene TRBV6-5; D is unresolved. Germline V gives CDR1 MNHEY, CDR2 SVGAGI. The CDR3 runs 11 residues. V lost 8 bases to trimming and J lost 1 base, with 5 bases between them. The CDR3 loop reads CASRQNTEAFF. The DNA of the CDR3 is TGTGCCAGCCGACAGAACACTGAAGCTTTCTTT.

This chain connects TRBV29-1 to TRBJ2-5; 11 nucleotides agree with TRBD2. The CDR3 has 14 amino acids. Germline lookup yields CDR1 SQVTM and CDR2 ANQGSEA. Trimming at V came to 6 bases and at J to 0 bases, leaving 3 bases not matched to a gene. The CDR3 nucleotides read TGCAGCGTGGAGGGACTAGCGGACCAAGAGACCCAGTACTTC. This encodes CSVEGLADQETQYF. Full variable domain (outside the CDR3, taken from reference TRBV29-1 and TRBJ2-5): SAVISQKPSRDICQRGTSLTIQCQVDSQVTMMFWYRQQPGQSLTLIATANQGSEATYESGFVIDKFPISRPNLTFSTLTVSNMSPEDSSIYLCSVEGLADQETQYFGPGTRLLVL.

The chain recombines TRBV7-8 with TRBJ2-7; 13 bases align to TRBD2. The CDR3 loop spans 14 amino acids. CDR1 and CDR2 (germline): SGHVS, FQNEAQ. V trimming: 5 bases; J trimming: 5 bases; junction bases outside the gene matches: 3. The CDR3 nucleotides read TGTGCCAGCAGCCTCGGACTAGCGGGAGACGAGCAGTACTTC. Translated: CASSLGLAGDEQYF.

CDR3 bases: TGTGCCAGCAGTTTATGGACAGGTGGACAGCCCCAGCATTTT. This sequence encodes CASSLWTGGQPQHF. The V gene is TRBV28, the J gene TRBJ1-5; TRBD1 is a possible D gene (6 bases). The V end was cut by 0 bases, the J end by 7 bases, with 10 bases between. The germline gives CDR1 MDHEN, CDR2 SYDVKM. This CDR3 has 14 amino acids.

The CDR3 coding sequence is TGTGCCAGCAGCGTAGAAAGCGGGGGGGTCACCGGGGAGCTGTTTTTT. Amino acid sequence: CASSVESGGVTGELFF. This chain uses TRBV9 with TRBJ2-2; 10 bases are shared with TRBD2. From germline, CDR1 is SGDLS and CDR2 YYNGEE. Trimming cost V 0 bases and J 4 bases; bases outside gene matches: 3. This CDR3 is built from 16 residues. Full variable domain (outside the CDR3, taken from reference TRBV9 and TRBJ2-2): DSGVTQTPKHLITATGQRVTLRCSPRSGDLSVYWYQQSLDQGLQFLIQYYNGEERAKGNILERFSAQQFPDLHSELNLSSLELGDSALYFCASSVESGGVTGELFFGEGSRLTVL.

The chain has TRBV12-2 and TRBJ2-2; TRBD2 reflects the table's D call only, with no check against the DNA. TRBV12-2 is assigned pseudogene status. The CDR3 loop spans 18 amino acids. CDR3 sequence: CASPLKELAGVNTGELFF. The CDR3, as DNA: TGTGCAAGTCCCCTCAAAGAACTAGCGGGGGTGAACACCGGGGAGCTGTTTTTT.

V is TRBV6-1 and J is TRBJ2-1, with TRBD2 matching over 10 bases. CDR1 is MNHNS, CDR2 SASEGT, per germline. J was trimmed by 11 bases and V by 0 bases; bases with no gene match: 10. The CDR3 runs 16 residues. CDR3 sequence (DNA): TGTGCCAGCAGTGAAGCTAACCTAGCGGGAGTACGGAAGCAGTTCTTC. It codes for CASSEANLAGVRKQFF.

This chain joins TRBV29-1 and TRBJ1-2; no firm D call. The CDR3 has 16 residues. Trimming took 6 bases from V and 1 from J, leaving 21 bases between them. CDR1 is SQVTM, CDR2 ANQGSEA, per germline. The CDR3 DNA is TGCAGCGTCGACCTCGACTCCAACCTTCTTAACTATGGCTACACCTTC. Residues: CSVDLDSNLLNYGYTF. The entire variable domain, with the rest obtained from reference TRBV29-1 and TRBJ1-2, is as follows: SAVISQKPSRDICQRGTSLTIQCQVDSQVTMMFWYRQQPGQSLTLIATANQGSEATYESGFVIDKFPISRPNLTFSTLTVSNMSPEDSSIYLCSVDLDSNLLNYGYTFGSGTRLTVV.

This CDR3 reads CASSLSFRGSSYEQYF. In nucleotides, the CDR3 is TGTGCCAGCAGTTTATCATTCAGGGGAAGCTCCTACGAGCAGTACTTC. The V and J genes are TRBV27 and TRBJ2-7; a weak D match, TRBD1 (6 bases). The CDR3 has 16 amino acids. From germline, CDR1 is MNHEY and CDR2 SMNVEV (reference sequence). V was shortened by 0 bases and J by 0 bases, with 12 bases between the two germline ends.

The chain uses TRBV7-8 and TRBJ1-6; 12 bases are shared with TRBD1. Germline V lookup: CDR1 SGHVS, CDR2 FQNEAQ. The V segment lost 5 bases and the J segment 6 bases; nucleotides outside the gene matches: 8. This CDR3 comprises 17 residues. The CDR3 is CASSPQGQGAGNSPLHF. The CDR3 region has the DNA TGTGCCAGCAGCCCCCAGGGACAGGGGGCGGGTAATTCACCCCTCCACTTT. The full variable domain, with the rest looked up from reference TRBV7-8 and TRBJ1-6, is GAGVSQSPRYKVAKRGQDVALRCDPISGHVSLFWYQQALGQGPEFLTYFQNEAQLDKSGLPSDRFFAERPEGSVSTLKIQRTQQEDSAVYLCASSPQGQGAGNSPLHFGNGTRLTVT.

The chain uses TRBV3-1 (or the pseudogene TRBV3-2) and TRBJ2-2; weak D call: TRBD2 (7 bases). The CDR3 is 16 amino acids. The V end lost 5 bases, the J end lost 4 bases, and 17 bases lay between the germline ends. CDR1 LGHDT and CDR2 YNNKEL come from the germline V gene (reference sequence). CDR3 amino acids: CASSSSEGGGTGELFF. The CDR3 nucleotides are TGTGCCAGCAGCTCATCGGAGGGAGGGGGCACCGGGGAGCTGTTTTTT.

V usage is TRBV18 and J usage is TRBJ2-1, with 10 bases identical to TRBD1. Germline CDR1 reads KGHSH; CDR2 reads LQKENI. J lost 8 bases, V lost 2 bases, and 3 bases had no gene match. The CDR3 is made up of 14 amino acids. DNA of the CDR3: TGTGCCAGCTCACCAGGGACAGGGGAGGATGAGCAGTTCTTC. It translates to CASSPGTGEDEQFF.

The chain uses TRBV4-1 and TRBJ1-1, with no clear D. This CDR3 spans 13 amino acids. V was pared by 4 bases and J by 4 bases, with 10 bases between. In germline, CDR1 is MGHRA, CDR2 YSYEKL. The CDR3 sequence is CASSLVGSTEAFF. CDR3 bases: TGCGCCAGCAGCCTCGTTGGGAGCACTGAAGCTTTCTTT.

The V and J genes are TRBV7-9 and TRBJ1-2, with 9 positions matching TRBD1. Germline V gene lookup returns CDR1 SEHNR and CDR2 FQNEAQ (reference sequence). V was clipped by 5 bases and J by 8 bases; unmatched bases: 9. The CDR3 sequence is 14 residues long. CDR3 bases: TGTGCCAGCAGCCTGGACAGGGGAGTGGGAGGCTACACCTTC. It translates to CASSLDRGVGGYTF.

Here the CDR3 reads CASSRLTGTGELEQYF. The CDR3 nucleotides are TGTGCCAGCAGCCGACTTACCGGGACAGGGGAACTCGAGCAGTACTTC. The V and J genes are TRBV6-2 or TRBV6-3 and TRBJ2-7; 10 positions match TRBD1. The CDR3 has 16 amino acids. With V trimmed by 6 bases and J by 6 bases, 14 bases remained unmatched. Germline V gene lookup returns CDR1 MNHEY and CDR2 SVGEGT.

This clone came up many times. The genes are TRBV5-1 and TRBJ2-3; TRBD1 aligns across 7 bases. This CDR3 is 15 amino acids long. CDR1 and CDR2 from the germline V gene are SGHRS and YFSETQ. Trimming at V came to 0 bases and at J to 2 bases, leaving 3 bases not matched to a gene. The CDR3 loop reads CASSLGQGHTDTQYF. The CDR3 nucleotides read TGCGCCAGCAGCTTGGGACAGGGCCACACAGATACGCAGTATTTT.

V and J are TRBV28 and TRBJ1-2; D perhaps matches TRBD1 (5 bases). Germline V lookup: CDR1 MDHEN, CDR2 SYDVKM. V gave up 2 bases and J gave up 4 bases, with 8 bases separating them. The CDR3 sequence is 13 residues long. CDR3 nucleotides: TGTGCCAGCAGTTTAGGGGGGGTCTATGGCTACACCTTC. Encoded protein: CASSLGGVYGYTF.

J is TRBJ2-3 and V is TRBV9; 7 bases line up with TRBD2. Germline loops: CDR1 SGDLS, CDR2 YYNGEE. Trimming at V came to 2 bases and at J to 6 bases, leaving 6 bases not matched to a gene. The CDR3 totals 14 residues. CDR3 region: CASSVGGGLDTQYF. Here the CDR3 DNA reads TGTGCCAGCAGCGTCGGGGGAGGGCTCGATACGCAGTATTTT.

CDR3 sequence (DNA): TGTGCCAGCAGTTTAGAGATTGGGGGGGCAACAGATACGCAGTATTTT. Translating gives CASSLEIGGATDTQYF. J is TRBJ2-3 and V is TRBV28; D possibly corresponds to TRBD2 (7 bases). The CDR3 is 16 amino acids. Trimming took off 2 bases at V and 3 bases at J, with 15 bases between the two ends. Looked up from germline, CDR1 is MDHEN and CDR2 is SYDVKM.

The CDR3 DNA follows: TGTGCCACCGGGATGAGCGGTCCCACAGATACGCAGTATTTT. Translating gives CATGMSGPTDTQYF. This rearrangement joins TRBV24-1 to TRBJ2-3, with a weak D call TRBD2 (5 bases). The germline gives CDR1 KGHDR, CDR2 SFDVKD. This CDR3 is 14 amino acids long. The ends were cut back, 9 bases at V and 2 bases at J, with 14 bases in the middle.

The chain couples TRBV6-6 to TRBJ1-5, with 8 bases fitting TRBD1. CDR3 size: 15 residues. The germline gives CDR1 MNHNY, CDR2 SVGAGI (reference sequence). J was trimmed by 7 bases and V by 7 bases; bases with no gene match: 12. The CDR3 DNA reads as TGTGCCAGCACCACCGGGAGGACAGGGTCCCAGCCCCAGCATTTT. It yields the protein CASTTGRTGSQPQHF.

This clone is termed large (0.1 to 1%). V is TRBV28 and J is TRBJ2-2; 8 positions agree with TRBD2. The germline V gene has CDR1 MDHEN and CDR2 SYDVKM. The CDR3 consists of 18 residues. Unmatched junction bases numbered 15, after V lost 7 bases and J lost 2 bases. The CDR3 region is CASKTSLSGNPNTGELFF. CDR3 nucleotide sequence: TGTGCCAGCAAAACGAGTCTTAGCGGGAACCCTAACACCGGGGAGCTGTTTTTT.

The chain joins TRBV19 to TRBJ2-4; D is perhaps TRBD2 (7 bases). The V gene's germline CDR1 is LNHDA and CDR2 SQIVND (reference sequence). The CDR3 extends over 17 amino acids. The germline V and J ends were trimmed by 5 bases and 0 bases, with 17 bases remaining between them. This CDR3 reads CASSERGQLLAKNIQYF. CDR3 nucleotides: TGTGCCAGTAGTGAGCGGGGACAACTACTAGCCAAAAACATTCAGTACTTC.

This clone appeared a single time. CDR3 nucleotide sequence: TGTGCCAGCAGTTACTCGGGGTCAGGGAAGTGGGAGACCCAGTACTTC. Translated: CASSYSGSGKWETQYF. This chain connects TRBV6-6 to TRBJ2-5; maybe TRBD1 (5 bases). The CDR3 runs to 16 residues. CDR1 and CDR2 (germline): MNHNY, SVGAGI (reference sequence). The V end lost 0 bases, the J end lost 5 bases, and 16 bases lay between the germline ends.

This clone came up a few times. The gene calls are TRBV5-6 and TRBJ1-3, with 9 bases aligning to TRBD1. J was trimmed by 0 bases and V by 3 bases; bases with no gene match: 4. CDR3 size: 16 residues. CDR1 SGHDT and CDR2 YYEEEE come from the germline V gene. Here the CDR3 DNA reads TGTGCCAGCAGCTCTGGGACAGGGAGCTCTGGAAACACCATATATTTT. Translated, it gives CASSSGTGSSGNTIYF.

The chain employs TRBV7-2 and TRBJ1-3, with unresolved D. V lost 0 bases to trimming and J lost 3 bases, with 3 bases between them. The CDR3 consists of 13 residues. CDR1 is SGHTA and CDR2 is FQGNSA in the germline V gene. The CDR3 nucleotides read TGTGCCAGCAGCTTAGCCAGTGGAAACACCATATATTTT. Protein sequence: CASSLASGNTIYF.

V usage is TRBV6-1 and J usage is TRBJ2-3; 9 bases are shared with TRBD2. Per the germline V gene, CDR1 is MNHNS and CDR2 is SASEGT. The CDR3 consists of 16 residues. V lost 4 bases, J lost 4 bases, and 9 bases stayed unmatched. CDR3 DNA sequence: TGTGCCAGCAGTGTCTCGGTTGCGGGAGGGGCAGATACGCAGTATTTT. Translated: CASSVSVAGGADTQYF.

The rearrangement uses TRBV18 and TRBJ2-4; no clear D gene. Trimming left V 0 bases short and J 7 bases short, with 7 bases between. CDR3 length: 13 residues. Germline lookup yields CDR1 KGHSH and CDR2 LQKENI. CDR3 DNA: TGTGCCAGCTCACCACCCCCGGGTAACATTCAGTACTTC. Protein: CASSPPPGNIQYF.